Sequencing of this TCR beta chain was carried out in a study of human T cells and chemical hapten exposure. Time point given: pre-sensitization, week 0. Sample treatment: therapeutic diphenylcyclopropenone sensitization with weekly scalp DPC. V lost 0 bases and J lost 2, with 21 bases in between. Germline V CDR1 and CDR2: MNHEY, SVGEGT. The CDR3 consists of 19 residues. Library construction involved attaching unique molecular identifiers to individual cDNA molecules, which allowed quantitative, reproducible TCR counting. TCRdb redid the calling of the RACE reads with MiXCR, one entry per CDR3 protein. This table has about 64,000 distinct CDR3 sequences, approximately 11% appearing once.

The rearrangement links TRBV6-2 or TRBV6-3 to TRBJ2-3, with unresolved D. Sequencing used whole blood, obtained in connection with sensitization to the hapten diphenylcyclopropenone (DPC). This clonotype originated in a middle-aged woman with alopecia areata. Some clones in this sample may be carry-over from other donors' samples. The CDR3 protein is CASSYSTAPDRMDTDTQYF. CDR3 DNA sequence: TGTGCCAGCAGTTACTCCACAGCCCCCGACCGCATGGACACAGATACGCAGTATTTT.